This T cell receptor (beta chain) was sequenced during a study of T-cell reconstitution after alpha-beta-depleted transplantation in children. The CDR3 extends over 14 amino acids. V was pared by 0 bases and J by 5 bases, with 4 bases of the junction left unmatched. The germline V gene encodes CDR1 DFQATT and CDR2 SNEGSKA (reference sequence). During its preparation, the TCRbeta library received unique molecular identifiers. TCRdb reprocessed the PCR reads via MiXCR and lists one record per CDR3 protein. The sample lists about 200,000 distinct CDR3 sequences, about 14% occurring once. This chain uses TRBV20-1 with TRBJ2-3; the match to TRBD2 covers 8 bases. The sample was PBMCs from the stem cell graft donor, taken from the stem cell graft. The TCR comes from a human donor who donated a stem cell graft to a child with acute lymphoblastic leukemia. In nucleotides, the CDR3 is TGCAGTGCTAGAGATCCCCTAGCGGGAGATACGCAGTATTTT. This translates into CSARDPLAGDTQYF.